This TCR beta chain was sequenced for a study of T-cell memory formation after mild COVID-19. Germline CDR1 reads LNHDA; CDR2 reads SQIVND (reference sequence). V shed 3 bases and J shed 7 bases, with 13 bases lying between them. The CDR3 is made up of 15 amino acids. TCRdb re-called the 5' RACE reads through MiXCR, storing one row per CDR3 protein. The sample lists around 210,000 distinct CDR3 sequences; over 7.5% were seen once. This clonotype has more than one count but fewer than ten. V is TRBV19 and J is TRBJ1-6; D is uncertain. Sequenced sample: PBMCs or a T cell subset sorted from them (not recorded which). The sequence came from a man aged 18 to 30 who had mild COVID-19 (a few samples of this study predate the infection). Cell type and time point are not known. CDR3 coding DNA: TGTGCCAGTAGTATTAGCACGGCTATCAATTCACCCCTCCACTTT. Translating gives CASSISTAINSPLHF.